One sample yielded the 21 T cell receptor beta chains listed below, sequenced in a study of Graves' ophthalmopathy and Graves' hyperthyroidism. Transcripts of RNA were the source for amplifying TCR beta CDR3 regions. HTBI primers primed a first-round RT-PCR, and a second-round multiplex PCR followed. TCRdb processed the multiplex PCR reads anew with MiXCR; each CDR3 protein has one entry. In the table there are 400,000 or so distinct CDR3 sequences, over 15% of which are singletons. The sequenced material came from peripheral blood. These TCRs come from a woman aged 18 to 35 with stable Graves' hyperthyroidism.

This clonotype was detected only a few times. The CDR3 ends on some other residue instead of the conserved phenylalanine or tryptophan, so this is likely a read error. The J gene is TRBJ1-1, the V gene TRBV27; D gene ambiguous. The germline V gene encodes CDR1 MNHEY and CDR2 SMNVEV (reference sequence). The CDR3 has 14 amino acids. With 2 bases removed from V and 0 bases from J, the gap between germline ends came to 7 bases. CDR3 nucleotides: TGTGCCAGCAGTTTAAGAGGGCTGAACACTGAAGCTTTCTTG. It encodes CASSLRGLNTEAFL.

This clonotype was seen at least ten times. The chain carries TRBV20-1 and TRBJ2-5; 8 nucleotides line up with TRBD2. Germline V gene data show CDR1 as DFQATT and CDR2 as SNEGSKA (reference sequence). The CDR3 is 15 residues long. V gave up 0 bases and J gave up 5 bases; unmatched junction bases: 8. The CDR3 sequence is CSARDPGGVSETQYF. CDR3 DNA sequence: TGCAGTGCTAGAGATCCGGGGGGGGTGTCGGAGACCCAGTACTTC.

In this sample, this clonotype turned up many times. The V gene is TRBV5-1, the J gene TRBJ1-2, with D unresolved. Germline assignment: CDR1 SGHRS and CDR2 YFSETQ. CDR3 length: 15 residues. Deletions cut 3 bases from V and 6 bases from J, with 18 bases between. The CDR3 DNA is TGCGCCAGCAGCTCGATTCCGAGGGAGGAAAATGGCTACACCTTC. Its protein is CASSSIPREENGYTF. The variable domain in full, completed from reference TRBV5-1 and TRBJ1-2, reads KAGVTQTPRYLIKTRGQQVTLSCSPISGHRSVSWYQQTPGQGLQFLFEYFSETQRNKGNFPGRFSGRQFSNSRSEMNVSTLELGDSALYLCASSSIPREENGYTFGSGTRLTVV.

V and J are TRBV4-1 and TRBJ1-5, with 7 bases lining up with TRBD1. The CDR3 is 14 residues long. Germline V gene data show CDR1 as MGHRA and CDR2 as YSYEKL. Losses at the gene ends were 4 bases for V and 7 bases for J; bases not matched to a gene: 7. The DNA for the CDR3 is TGCGCCAGCAGCCTCCTGACAGGGATGCAGCCCCAGCATTTT. This gives the protein CASSLLTGMQPQHF.

On this clonotype itself: A single base separates this from a much larger clone, so it may be a read error. V and J are TRBV7-2 and TRBJ2-7; weak D call: TRBD2 (6 bases). Germline V gene lookup returns CDR1 SGHTA and CDR2 FQGNSA. The length of the CDR3 is 14 residues. Trimming pared 5 bases from V and 3 bases from J, leaving 14 bases between. This chain's CDR3 is CASSRDGGGYEQYF. The CDR3 region has the DNA TGTGCCAGCAGCCGGGACGGGGGAGGCTACGAGCAGTACTTC.

This clonotype was seen many times. This chain links TRBV20-1 with TRBJ2-7, with D unresolved. The V and J ends lost 3 bases and 3 bases respectively, with 12 bases between them. The length of the CDR3 is 13 residues. In germline, CDR1 is DFQATT, CDR2 SNEGSKA (reference sequence). CDR3: CSASQDGYYEQYF. The CDR3 DNA is TGCAGTGCTAGCCAGGACGGATACTACGAGCAGTACTTC.

This clonotype was counted between two and nine times. The chain is built from TRBV5-6 and TRBJ1-5; a possible D gene is TRBD1 (5 bases). Per the germline V gene, CDR1 is SGHDT and CDR2 is YYEEEE. V lost 3 bases and J lost 4, with 23 bases in between. The CDR3 consists of 18 residues. In nucleotides, the CDR3 is TGTGCCAGCAGCTCAAGGGGCAGGGCGGAAGTCCGTAATCAGCCCCAGCATTTT. Its protein is CASSSRGRAEVRNQPQHF. The variable domain in full, completed from reference TRBV5-6 and TRBJ1-5, reads DAGVTQSPTHLIKTRGQQVTLRCSPKSGHDTVSWYQQALGQGPQFIFQYYEEEERQRGNFPDRFSGHQFPNYSSELNVNALLLGDSALYLCASSSRGRAEVRNQPQHFGDGTRLSIL.

This clonotype occurred many times. J is TRBJ1-1 and V is TRBV12-3 or TRBV12-4; D possibly corresponds to TRBD1 (5 bases). The ends were cut back, 3 bases at V and 1 base at J, with 9 bases in the middle. The CDR3 has 14 amino acids. CDR3 nucleotides: TGTGCCAGCAGTTTTGGGGCGGCGAACACTGAAGCTTTCTTT. As protein: CASSFGAANTEAFF.

This clonotype was picked up many times. The chain combines TRBV12-3 or TRBV12-4 with TRBJ1-1, with D possibly being TRBD1 (5 bases). The length of the CDR3 is 16 residues. The V gene lost 2 bases and the J gene lost 1 base, with 14 bases spanning the gap. The CDR3 nucleotides are TGTGCCAGCAGTTTAAACCCGGGACGGGCGAACACTGAAGCTTTCTTT. Its protein product is CASSLNPGRANTEAFF.

The sample holds a few counts of this clonotype. CDR3 coding DNA: TGTGCCAGCAGCTTAAAAAAGAATTCACCCCTCCACTTT. Translated, it gives CASSLKKNSPLHF. The chain employs TRBV7-2 and TRBJ1-6, with D uncertain. From germline, CDR1 is SGHTA and CDR2 FQGNSA. The CDR3 has 13 amino acids. V lost 2 bases and J 7 bases, leaving 6 bases between the germline ends.

This clonotype was seen ten or more times. J is TRBJ1-2 and V is TRBV2; maybe TRBD1 (6 bases). With 6 bases removed from V and 3 bases from J, the gap between germline ends came to 11 bases. The germline V gene has CDR1 SNHLY and CDR2 FYNNEI. The CDR3 is 13 residues long. The CDR3 region has the DNA TGTGCCAGCAGAACCGGGACATACTATGGCTACACCTTC. Protein: CASRTGTYYGYTF.

The chain combines TRBV6-1 with TRBJ2-7, with D perhaps matching TRBD1 (5 bases). Deletions cut 2 bases from V and 6 bases from J, with 17 bases between. The CDR3 spans 15 residues. CDR1 MNHNS and CDR2 SASEGT come from the germline V gene. The CDR3 protein is CASSERSLKGIEQYF. CDR3 in DNA: TGTGCCAGCAGTGAAAGGTCCTTGAAGGGGATCGAGCAGTACTTC.

At least ten counts were recorded for this clonotype. The CDR3 spells CASGLSEGIYGYTF. As DNA, the CDR3 is TGTGCTAGTGGTTTAAGTGAGGGGATATATGGCTACACCTTC. The rearrangement links TRBV12-5 to TRBJ1-2; tentatively, D is TRBD1 (5 bases). V dropped 3 bases and J dropped 5 bases, with 13 bases sitting between them. The germline V gene encodes CDR1 LGHNT and CDR2 FRNRAP. This CDR3 contains 14 residues.

This clonotype was seen ten or more times. The chain has TRBV20-1 and TRBJ1-3; D is possibly TRBD1 (5 bases). V gave up 0 bases and J gave up 8 bases, with 17 bases separating them. The CDR3 has 15 amino acids. CDR1 and CDR2 (germline): DFQATT, SNEGSKA (reference sequence). Here the CDR3 reads CSARDGAGITHTIYF. The CDR3 nucleotides read TGCAGTGCTAGAGATGGGGCAGGGATCACTCACACCATATATTTT.

Concerning this clonotype: The CDR3 ends on some other residue instead of the conserved phenylalanine or tryptophan, so this is likely a read error. The V and J genes are TRBV6-2 or TRBV6-3 and TRBJ1-5, with D unresolved. CDR3 length equals 17 residues. The V gene lost 0 bases and the J gene lost 3 bases, with 15 bases spanning the gap. Per germline, CDR1 MNHEY and CDR2 SVGEGT. The CDR3 DNA follows: TGTGCCAGCAGTTACTCGAAGGGTGGTGGGCCCAATCAGCCCCAGCATTAT. Translating gives CASSYSKGGGPNQPQHY.

Ten or more counts support this clonotype. The rearrangement links TRBV7-6 to TRBJ2-5; 8 nucleotides line up with TRBD1. Germline lookup yields CDR1 SGHVS and CDR2 FNYEAQ. J was trimmed by 4 bases and V by 3 bases; bases with no gene match: 10. CDR3 length: 16 amino acids. The CDR3 is CASSLLTGGRGETQYF. As DNA, the CDR3 is TGTGCCAGCAGCTTGTTAACAGGGGGTAGGGGAGAGACCCAGTACTTC.

This clonotype was seen repeatedly, ten times or more. This chain uses TRBV12-3 or TRBV12-4 with TRBJ2-7; D may match TRBD1 or TRBD2 (5 bases each). The CDR3 is 12 amino acids. Between the trimmed V and J ends, which lost 6 bases and 6 bases, there was a span of 12 bases. CDR3 loop: CASSRVAGEQYF. The CDR3 DNA reads TGTGCCAGCAGCAGGGTGGCGGGCGAGCAGTACTTC.

This clonotype was seen at least ten times. The chain uses TRBV6-1 and TRBJ2-2; D is perhaps TRBD1 or TRBD2 (5 bases each). The CDR3 contains 13 residues. Germline V gene lookup returns CDR1 MNHNS and CDR2 SASEGT. This CDR3 is CAAQAGTTGELFF. The CDR3, as DNA: TGTGCTGCCCAAGCAGGGACCACCGGGGAGCTGTTTTTT.

This clonotype was seen many times. CDR3 DNA: TGTGCCAGCGGGGCGCAGCAAGAGACCCAGTACTTC. Protein: CASGAQQETQYF. The chain combines TRBV6-5 with TRBJ2-5; D possibly corresponds to TRBD1 (5 bases). CDR3 size: 12 residues. V gave up 8 bases and J gave up 2 bases, with 9 bases separating them. Per the germline V gene, CDR1 is MNHEY and CDR2 is SVGAGI.

This clonotype came up a few times. The rearrangement joins TRBV2 to TRBJ1-2; 10 bases map to TRBD1. The CDR3 extends over 15 amino acids. J gave up 4 bases and V 9 bases, and 11 bases lay outside the gene matches. Germline-derived CDR1 and CDR2 are SNHLY and FYNNEI. For the CDR3, the DNA is TGTGCCAGTTCGTTGGGGACAGGGGCCTTCTATGGCTACACCTTC. The encoded protein is CASSLGTGAFYGYTF.

The chain uses TRBV20-1 and TRBJ2-7; D is perhaps TRBD1 (6 bases). CDR3 length: 13 amino acids. V was clipped by 7 bases and J by 0 bases, with 13 bases between them. CDR1 and CDR2 (germline): DFQATT, SNEGSKA (reference sequence). In nucleotides, the CDR3 is TGCAGTGTGGACAGAGGAAGCTCCTACGAGCAGTACTTC. This codes for CSVDRGSSYEQYF.